Each of the 6 T cell receptor beta chains below was sequenced from the same sample in a study of T-cell reconstitution after alpha-beta-depleted transplantation in children. A TCRbeta library incorporating unique molecular identifiers was prepared. TCRdb passed the PCR reads through MiXCR, listing each CDR3 protein once. Of about 460,000 distinct CDR3 sequences in the sample, more than 9% were seen once. The material sequenced was PBMCs, taken before TCRalphabeta/CD19-depleted stem cell transplant. Receptors originate from a child aged 2 to 10 with inherited bone marrow failure, due to receive a stem cell transplant.

V gene TRBV5-1 combines with J gene TRBJ2-1, with 7 bases matching TRBD2. This CDR3 has 15 residues. V shed 4 bases, J shed 2 bases, and the junction held 6 bases outside the gene matches. Germline CDR1 and CDR2: SGHRS and YFSETQ. CDR3 nucleotide sequence: TGCGCCAGCAGCCTCCAACTAGCGCCCTACAATGAGCAGTTCTTC. Its protein product is CASSLQLAPYNEQFF.

This clonotype was detected many times. The V and J genes are TRBV7-2 and TRBJ2-1; D ambiguous. The V gene's germline CDR1 is SGHTA and CDR2 FQGNSA. This CDR3 has 11 amino acids. V was trimmed by 1 base and J by 9 bases, leaving 4 bases between them. The CDR3 sequence is CASSLVSEQFF. CDR3 bases: TGTGCCAGCAGCTTAGTTTCTGAGCAGTTCTTC.

This clonotype has at least ten counts. The chain combines TRBV10-2 with TRBJ2-7; 11 bases are shared with TRBD2. Germline V gene data show CDR1 as WSHSY and CDR2 as SAAADI. This CDR3 is 15 amino acids long. Losses at the gene ends were 6 bases for V and 1 base for J; bases not matched to a gene: 5. In nucleotides, the CDR3 is TGCGCCAGCAGCCGACTAGCGGGAATGTCCTACGAGCAGTACTTC. It encodes CASSRLAGMSYEQYF.

This chain connects TRBV4-3 to TRBJ2-7; D may be TRBD2 (5 bases). V lost 1 base to trimming and J lost 6 bases, with 13 bases between them. The CDR3 runs 14 residues. Germline V gene data show CDR1 as LGHNA and CDR2 as YSLEER. The CDR3 region has the DNA TGCGCCAGCAGCCAAGCCACCACTAGTGGCGAGCAGTACTTC. Its translation: CASSQATTSGEQYF.

In its sample, this clonotype was seen many times. The chain has TRBV5-5 and TRBJ1-4; 7 bases are shared with TRBD1. Germline CDR1 and CDR2: SGHKS and YYEKEE (reference sequence). This CDR3 contains 15 residues. Unmatched junction bases numbered 6, after V lost 3 bases and J lost 4 bases. The chain's CDR3 is CASSSRDSRNEKLFF. For the CDR3, the DNA is TGTGCCAGCAGCTCTCGGGACAGCCGTAATGAAAAACTGTTTTTT. Together with reference TRBV5-5 and TRBJ1-4, the CDR3 gives the full variable domain: DAGVTQSPTHLIKTRGQQVTLRCSPISGHKSVSWYQQVLGQGPQFIFQYYEKEERGRGNFPDRFSARQFPNYSSELNVNALLLGDSALYLCASSSRDSRNEKLFFGSGTQLSVL.

The chain employs TRBV18 and TRBJ2-7; D possibly corresponds to TRBD1 (6 bases). The germline V gene encodes CDR1 KGHSH and CDR2 LQKENI. This CDR3 is 13 amino acids long. Trimming removed 4 bases from V and 2 bases from J, with 9 bases in between. CDR3 nucleotides: TGTGCCAGCTCACAATGGGACACCTACGAGCAGTACTTC. Translated, it gives CASSQWDTYEQYF.